Only a few counts were recorded for the clone carrying this T cell receptor (beta chain). TCRdb reprocessed the 5' RACE reads with MiXCR, giving one entry per CDR3 protein. The repertoire includes some 9,300 distinct CDR3 sequences, more than 6% of them detected once, and about 28% sits in the top ten. Time point of the sample: sample taken at primary tumor resection. The 65 or so donors had untreated early-stage non-small cell lung cancer. This record belongs to a study of spatial heterogeneity in lung cancer. Overall study: Unique TCR and UMI combinations averaged more than ten appearances each in raw reads.

Trimming removed 8 bases from V and 8 bases from J; junction bases left unmatched: 7. CDR1 and CDR2 from the germline V gene are DFQATT and SNEGSKA (reference sequence). CDR3 length: 13 amino acids. The source is a male donor with early-stage non-small cell lung cancer. The material was normal lung tissue next to the tumor, obtained at surgery. The rearrangement uses TRBV20-1 and TRBJ2-1; 12 bases are a match to TRBD2. This chain's CDR3 is CSSTSGSVYEQFF. The DNA for the CDR3 is TGCAGTTCGACTAGCGGGAGCGTTTATGAGCAGTTCTTC.